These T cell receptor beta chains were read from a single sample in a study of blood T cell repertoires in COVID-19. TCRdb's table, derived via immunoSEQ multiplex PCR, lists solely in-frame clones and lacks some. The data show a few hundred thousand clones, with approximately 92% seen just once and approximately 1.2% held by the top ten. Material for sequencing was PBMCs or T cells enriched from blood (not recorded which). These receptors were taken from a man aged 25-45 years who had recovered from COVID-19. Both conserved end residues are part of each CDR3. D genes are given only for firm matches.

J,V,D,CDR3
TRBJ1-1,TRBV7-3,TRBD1,CASSAQGAPTEAFF
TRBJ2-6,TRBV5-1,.,CASSLFGWAERSGANVLTF
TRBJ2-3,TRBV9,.,CASSVGVTDTQYF
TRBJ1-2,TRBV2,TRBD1,CASTDRGDGYTF
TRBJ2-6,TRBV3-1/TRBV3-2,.,CASSLSSGANVLTF
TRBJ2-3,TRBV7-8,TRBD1,CASSLGQAGDTQYF
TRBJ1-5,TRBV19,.,CASKFRERNQPQHF
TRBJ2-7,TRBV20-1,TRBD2,CSSGISYEQYF
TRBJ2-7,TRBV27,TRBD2,CASSPWREGQYEQYF
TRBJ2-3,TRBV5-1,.,CASSPPSGGGSDTQYF
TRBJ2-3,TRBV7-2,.,CASSLRRVADTQYF
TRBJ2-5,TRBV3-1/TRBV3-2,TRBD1,CASSQVDRGQETQYF
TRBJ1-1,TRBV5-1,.,CASSFGGRGETEAFF
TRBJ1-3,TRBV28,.,CDRRRSGNTIYF
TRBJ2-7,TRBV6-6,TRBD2,CASRHASGPAYEQYF
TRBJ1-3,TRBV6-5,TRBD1,CASSYRGQDSGNTIYF
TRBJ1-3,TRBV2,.,CASTQAFSGNTIYF
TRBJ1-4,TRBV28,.,CASSLIGNEKLFF
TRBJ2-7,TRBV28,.,CASSLPGSEQYF
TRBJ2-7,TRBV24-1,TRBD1,CATSERTGDHEQYF
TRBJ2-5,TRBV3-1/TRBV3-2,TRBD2,CASSRLAGQETQYF
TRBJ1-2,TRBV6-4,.,CAKLFGLQGIGGYTF
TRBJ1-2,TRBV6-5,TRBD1,CASSRGQGADYGYTF
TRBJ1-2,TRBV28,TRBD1,CASVSGQDYKGYTF